These 27 T cell receptor beta chains were sequenced from one sample in a study of PD-1 blockade in mismatch repair-deficient tumors. Here immunoSEQ multiplex PCR was the method, and the copy in TCRdb shows in-frame clones only, minus some. The repertoire includes around 100,000 clones, about 80% of them detected once, and 4.7% sits in the top ten. Sample: peripheral blood, taken about 60 weeks after starting pembrolizumab. The receptors derive from an adult with mismatch repair-deficient cancer.

The V and J genes are TRBV7-2 and TRBJ1-5, with D possibly matching TRBD1 (5 bases). Trimming stripped 5 bases from V and 1 base from J, with 12 bases between. Germline values: CDR1 SGHTA, CDR2 FQGNSA. CDR3 length equals 15 residues. The CDR3 spells CASSPTGLSNQPQHF. CDR3 DNA sequence: TGTGCCAGCAGCCCAACGGGGCTCAGCAATCAGCCCCAGCATTTT.

V usage is TRBV19 and J usage is TRBJ2-7; D is undetermined. The V gene's germline CDR1 is LNHDA and CDR2 SQIVND (reference sequence). CDR3 length: 15 residues. Trimming shortened V by 5 bases and J by 2 bases, and 16 bases separated the two germline ends. The CDR3: CASSQSVSRTYEQYF. CDR3 sequence (DNA): TGTGCCAGTAGTCAGTCGGTCTCCCGTACCTACGAGCAGTACTTC.

This chain links TRBV6-5 with TRBJ2-7; 8 nucleotides agree with TRBD2. CDR3 length equals 14 residues. Germline V CDR1 and CDR2: MNHEY, SVGAGI. Trimming removed 5 bases from V and 4 bases from J; junction bases left unmatched: 7. In nucleotides, the CDR3 is TGTGCCAGCAGTGAAACAGCGGGAGCTTACGAGCAGTACTTC. Encoded protein: CASSETAGAYEQYF.

This chain joins TRBV11-2 and TRBJ1-3; D is perhaps TRBD1 (5 bases). The CDR3 length is 16 residues. V lost 5 bases and J lost 0, with 14 bases in between. CDR1 and CDR2 from the germline V gene are SGHAT and FQNNGV. CDR3 DNA: TGTGCCAGCAGCCTCCGAGGGGTCTCCTCTGGAAACACCATATATTTT. Translated, it gives CASSLRGVSSGNTIYF.

The chain has TRBV5-6 and TRBJ2-3, with unresolved D. CDR1 is SGHDT, CDR2 YYEEEE, per germline. The V gene lost 1 base and the J gene lost 11 bases, with 17 bases spanning the gap. The CDR3 length is 14 residues. CDR3 nucleotides: TGTGCCAGCAGCTTGAGGACGGTGTGGGTGGTGCAGTATTTT. It encodes CASSLRTVWVVQYF.

The rearrangement links TRBV4-2 to TRBJ2-7; the match to TRBD2 covers 15 bases. The germline CDR1 and CDR2 sequences are LGHNA and YNFKEQ. The CDR3 extends over 16 amino acids. V trimming: 1 base; J trimming: 6 bases; junction bases outside the gene matches: 4. The CDR3 DNA reads as TGTGCCAGCAGCCAAGGGACTAGCGGGAGGGGGAGCGAGCAGTACTTC. Protein: CASSQGTSGRGSEQYF.

V gene TRBV7-2 combines with J gene TRBJ2-7, with no clear D. Trimming removed 3 bases from V and 0 bases from J, with 9 bases in between. This CDR3 region has 14 residues. CDR1 and CDR2 from the germline V gene are SGHTA and FQGNSA. For the CDR3, the DNA is TGTGCCAGCAGCTTTGATCAATACTCCTACGAGCAGTACTTC. Translation gives CASSFDQYSYEQYF.

This clone showed up just once. V gene TRBV19 combines with J gene TRBJ2-3; 8 nucleotides match TRBD1. The CDR3 sequence is 15 residues long. V lost 5 bases and J lost 2; bases outside the gene matches: 6. Germline V CDR1 and CDR2: LNHDA, SQIVND (reference sequence). Here the CDR3 reads CASSPDRGFTDTQYF. CDR3 sequence (DNA): TGTGCCAGTAGTCCAGACAGGGGATTCACAGATACGCAGTATTTT.

V and J are TRBV12-5 and TRBJ1-5; D not resolved. V shed 6 bases and J shed 9 bases, with 6 bases lying between them. Per germline, CDR1 LGHNT and CDR2 FRNRAP. The CDR3 totals 10 residues. CDR3 sequence reads: CASGGRPQHF. The CDR3 DNA reads TGTGCTAGTGGGGGCCGGCCCCAGCATTTT.

The J gene is TRBJ2-2, the V gene TRBV5-6, with no clear D. There are 15 residues in the CDR3. The germline V gene has CDR1 SGHDT and CDR2 YYEEEE. Trimming left V 0 bases short and J 3 bases short, with 9 bases between. The CDR3 bases are TGTGCCAGCAGCTTGGCCGGAGTCGACACCGGGGAGCTGTTTTTT. Encoded protein: CASSLAGVDTGELFF.

V usage is TRBV5-6 and J usage is TRBJ2-1; TRBD2 agrees at 12 bases. The CDR3 length is 17 residues. Per germline, CDR1 SGHDT and CDR2 YYEEEE. Trimming cost V 5 bases and J 9 bases; bases outside gene matches: 15. As DNA, the CDR3 is TGTGCCAGCAGTTCTAGGACTAGCGGGATAAGATTGATTGAGCAGTTCTTC. This translates into CASSSRTSGIRLIEQFF.

This clone has just a few counts. The chain employs TRBV19 and TRBJ2-1; possibly TRBD1 or TRBD2 for D (5 bases each). Germline lookup yields CDR1 LNHDA and CDR2 SQIVND (reference sequence). V lost 2 bases to trimming and J lost 13 bases, with 15 bases between them. The CDR3 totals 13 residues. CDR3 sequence (DNA): TGTGCCAGTAGTATACGAGGGGAATACGGCCAGTTCTTC. Translating gives CASSIRGEYGQFF.

This chain links TRBV6-1 with TRBJ2-7, with a possible D match to TRBD2 (6 bases). The CDR3 is 15 amino acids. Germline-derived CDR1 and CDR2 are MNHNS and SASEGT. The V end lost 0 bases, the J end lost 0 bases, and 9 bases lay between the germline ends. CDR3: CASSEAWRGSYEQYF. The CDR3 bases are TGTGCCAGCAGTGAAGCGTGGCGGGGCTCCTACGAGCAGTACTTC.

J is TRBJ1-2 and V is TRBV6-5; 7 positions agree with TRBD1. Trimming removed 2 bases from V and 4 bases from J; junction bases left unmatched: 10. CDR1 MNHEY and CDR2 SVGAGI come from the germline V gene. The CDR3 is made up of 16 amino acids. The CDR3 bases are TGTGCCAGCAGTTACCAGGACGGAGGGGGCACCTATGGCTACACCTTC. The encoded protein is CASSYQDGGGTYGYTF.

The gene calls are TRBV5-6 and TRBJ1-2; unclear D gene. Trimming pared 6 bases from V and 4 bases from J, leaving 19 bases between. The CDR3 consists of 15 residues. Germline V CDR1 and CDR2: SGHDT, YYEEEE. The CDR3 nucleotides are TGTGCCAGCAACTCCCAAAAAAACAGAGCCTATGGCTACACCTTC. Its protein is CASNSQKNRAYGYTF.

This clone has a single count. V is TRBV9 and J is TRBJ2-2; 7 bases align to TRBD1. The CDR3 length is 15 residues. V lost 2 bases to trimming and J lost 0 bases; unmatched junction nucleotides: 1. Germline V gene data show CDR1 as SGDLS and CDR2 as YYNGEE. CDR3 nucleotide sequence: TGTGCCAGCAGCGTCGGGACAGCGAACACCGGGGAGCTGTTTTTT. This codes for CASSVGTANTGELFF.

The V gene is TRBV14, the J gene TRBJ2-4, with D unresolved. The length of the CDR3 is 14 residues. CDR1 and CDR2 (germline): SGHDN, FVKESK. Between the trimmed V and J ends, which lost 1 base and 6 bases, there was a span of 10 bases. For the CDR3, the DNA is TGTGCCAGCAGCCAAGCAACACGGCTAAACATTCAGTACTTC. As protein: CASSQATRLNIQYF.

This clone showed up just a few times. The chain employs TRBV10-3 and TRBJ2-3, with D hard to call. This CDR3 is built from 13 residues. Trimming left V 4 bases short and J 8 bases short, with 13 bases between. From germline, CDR1 is ENHRY and CDR2 SYGVKD. The CDR3 loop reads CAISAWGDATQYF. The CDR3 nucleotides are TGTGCCATCAGTGCTTGGGGTGACGCTACGCAGTATTTT.

The J gene is TRBJ2-3, the V gene TRBV6-6; 13 bases line up with TRBD2. CDR1 is MNHNY and CDR2 is SVGAGI in the germline V gene (reference sequence). J was trimmed by 6 bases and V by 4 bases; bases with no gene match: 4. This CDR3 is built from 15 residues. The chain's CDR3 is CASSWTSGRMDTQYF. The CDR3 region has the DNA TGTGCCAGCAGTTGGACTAGCGGGAGAATGGATACGCAGTATTTT.

The chain joins TRBV6-1 to TRBJ1-3, with D maybe TRBD1 (5 bases). This CDR3 has 15 amino acids. Germline V gene data show CDR1 as MNHNS and CDR2 as SASEGT. V lost 4 bases and J 2 bases, leaving 12 bases between the germline ends. CDR3 bases: TGTGCCAGCAGTGTCGACAGACCCCCTGGAAACACCATATATTTT. Translated: CASSVDRPPGNTIYF.

The sample holds a few counts of this clone. This chain uses TRBV7-9 with TRBJ2-1; 7 bases map to TRBD1. Losses at the gene ends were 5 bases for V and 6 bases for J; bases not matched to a gene: 10. CDR3 length: 15 amino acids. CDR1 and CDR2 from the germline V gene are SEHNR and FQNEAQ (reference sequence). CDR3 sequence: CASSRPGQPTNEQFF. CDR3 nucleotide sequence: TGTGCCAGCAGCCGGCCGGGACAGCCGACCAATGAGCAGTTCTTC.

The J gene is TRBJ2-7, the V gene TRBV7-2; 7 bases are shared with TRBD2. The junction had 6 bases not matched to a gene; V was cut back by 1 base and J by 0 bases. The CDR3 has 16 amino acids. Germline V gene lookup returns CDR1 SGHTA and CDR2 FQGNSA. CDR3 region: CASSLGSGPSSYEQYF. CDR3 sequence (DNA): TGTGCCAGCAGCTTAGGTAGCGGGCCGAGCTCCTACGAGCAGTACTTC.

The chain has TRBV11-3 and TRBJ2-3, with unresolved D. Germline assignment: CDR1 SGHNT and CDR2 YENEEA. Trimming cost V 1 base and J 3 bases, with 5 bases left between them. The CDR3 has 13 amino acids. The CDR3 reads CASSLGPTDTQYF. CDR3 coding DNA: TGTGCCAGCAGCTTAGGGCCAACAGATACGCAGTATTTT.

The V gene is TRBV27, the J gene TRBJ2-7; the D gene is possibly TRBD1 (5 bases). The CDR3 extends over 13 amino acids. Germline V lookup: CDR1 MNHEY, CDR2 SMNVEV (reference sequence). V was pared by 2 bases and J by 2 bases, with 7 bases between. The CDR3 DNA reads TGTGCCAGCAGTTTAATAGGGGCCTACGAGCAGTACTTC. It codes for CASSLIGAYEQYF.

CDR3 coding DNA: TGTGCCAGCAGCTTAGATCCTGGGGCGGCCGGGGAGCTGTTTTTT. Its translation: CASSLDPGAAGELFF. The chain carries TRBV11-2 and TRBJ2-2; tentatively, D is TRBD1 (5 bases). The CDR3 length is 15 residues. Germline CDR1 reads SGHAT; CDR2 reads FQNNGV. The ends were cut back, 0 bases at V and 6 bases at J, with 11 bases in the middle.

V gene TRBV9 combines with J gene TRBJ2-7; a weak D match, TRBD2 (6 bases). This CDR3 spans 15 amino acids. Germline V gene sequence: CDR1 SGDLS, CDR2 YYNGEE. V lost 3 bases and J lost 0, with 13 bases in between. The CDR3 spells CASSETSSSSYEQYF. The CDR3 DNA reads as TGTGCCAGCAGCGAAACTAGCTCGAGCTCCTACGAGCAGTACTTC.

This clone showed up just a few times. This chain connects TRBV5-8 to TRBJ1-5, with no clear D. V gave up 8 bases and J gave up 1 base, with 10 bases separating them. Per germline, CDR1 SGHTS and CDR2 YDEGEE. The length of the CDR3 is 13 residues. CDR3 region: CASPEGSNQPQHF. The CDR3 DNA reads as TGTGCCAGTCCCGAAGGGAGCAATCAGCCCCAGCATTTT.